This T cell receptor beta chain emerged from a study of blood T cell repertoires in COVID-19. Authors' processing steps: Reference gene primer amplification gave estimated nucleated cell counts. The method was immunoSEQ multiplex PCR; TCRdb's version includes in-frame clones alone and lacks a portion of them. V, J and clone size were drawn from that table, and D and trimming were deduced from the DNA. The table records about 390,000 clones, approximately 87% of them present only once. Clinical history as reported by participants underpinned cohort assignment. The CDR3 length is 20 residues. The J segment lost 0 bases and the V segment lost 0 bases, leaving 11 bases of the junction unmatched. Germline CDR1 is SGHRS and CDR2 is YFSETQ.

This rearrangement joins TRBV5-1 to TRBJ1-4; the match to TRBD1 covers 10 bases. Sequenced material: PBMCs or T cells enriched from blood (not recorded which). This TCR derives from a woman in her forties or fifties who had recovered from COVID-19. CDR3 sequence reads: CASSLAGTGTGEATNEKLFF. CDR3 nucleotides: TGCGCCAGCAGCTTGGCCGGCACCGGGACAGGGGAAGCAACTAATGAAAAACTGTTTTTT.